This is a list of T cell receptor beta chains from one sample in a study of CD8+ T cells in alopecia areata. The data were produced by immunoSEQ multiplex PCR, yet TCRdb's version contains in-frame clones alone and is incomplete. This sample has fewer than 110,000 clones, with 55% found just once. Sequencing was done on a sample of CD4+ T cells sorted from blood. The source of these receptors is a human donor in good health. Both conserved end residues are part of each CDR3. D genes are given only for firm matches. Size is stated for part of the rows, as once, few or many counts, or as a class when the clone is expanded.

v_call	j_call	clone_size	d_call	cdr3_aa	cdr3_nt
TRBV4-1	TRBJ1-5	.	TRBD1	CASSQEGHRGPNQPQHF	TGCGCCAGCAGCCAAGAGGGGCACAGGGGGCCCAATCAGCCCCAGCATTTT
TRBV5-1	TRBJ1-2	once	.	CASSYQGIEGYTF	TGCGCCAGCAGCTACCAGGGAATAGAAGGCTACACCTTC
TRBV28	TRBJ1-6	few	.	CASGHLHF	TGTGCCAGCGGACACCTCCACTTT
TRBV30	TRBJ1-5	.	TRBD1	CAWSTRTGNQPQHF	TGTGCCTGGAGTACCCGGACAGGTAATCAGCCCCAGCATTTT
TRBV28	TRBJ1-2	.	.	CASSLLTSNYGYTF	TGTGCCAGCAGTCTCTTGACAAGTAACTATGGCTACACCTTC
TRBV30	TRBJ2-7	once	.	CAWGTGLLEQYF	TGTGCCTGGGGAACGGGGTTACTCGAGCAGTACTTC
TRBV30	TRBJ2-1	.	TRBD1	CAWRIQGGGEQFF	TGTGCCTGGAGAATACAAGGGGGCGGTGAGCAGTTCTTC
TRBV10-3	TRBJ1-4	.	TRBD1	CAISQPGQGVEKLFF	TGTGCCATCAGTCAACCGGGACAGGGGGTCGAAAAACTGTTTTTT
TRBV5-1	TRBJ1-4	.	.	CASRVRGKDEKLFF	TGCGCCAGCAGAGTGCGGGGGAAAGATGAAAAACTGTTTTTT
TRBV7-2	TRBJ1-5	.	.	CASSPLPGTVQAQHF	TGTGCCAGCAGCCCTCTCCCGGGAACAGTTCAGGCCCAGCATTTT
TRBV5-1	TRBJ2-7	.	.	CASSLDQGYNEQYF	TGCGCCAGCAGCTTGGATCAGGGGTACAACGAGCAGTACTTC
TRBV18	TRBJ1-2	.	.	CASSPQDYYGYTF	TGTGCCAGCTCACCACAGGATTACTATGGCTACACCTTC
TRBV4-2	TRBJ2-7	.	.	CASSQGDEQYF	TGTGCCAGCAGCCAAGGAGACGAGCAGTACTTC
TRBV18	TRBJ2-1	few	TRBD1	CASSPGTDNEQFF	TGTGCCAGCTCACCAGGGACAGACAATGAGCAGTTCTTC
TRBV11-2	TRBJ2-5	once	.	CASSLARGWETQYF	TGTGCCAGCAGCTTAGCGAGGGGATGGGAGACCCAGTACTTC
TRBV20-1	TRBJ2-5	.	.	CSAGSTVTQYF	TGCAGTGCTGGGAGTACCGTAACCCAGTACTTC
TRBV7-9	TRBJ2-5	.	.	CASSPRETQYF	TGTGCCAGCAGCCCCAGGGAGACCCAGTACTTC
TRBV11-2	TRBJ1-2	few	.	CASSRSQQKTPNYGYTF	TGTGCCAGCAGTCGCAGCCAACAGAAAACTCCTAACTATGGCTACACCTTC
TRBV4-3	TRBJ2-7	.	TRBD1	CASSQDRGTGGPYEQYF	TGCGCCAGCAGCCAAGATCGGGGGACAGGGGGACCGTACGAGCAGTACTTC
TRBV30	TRBJ1-1	few	.	CAWSPRDTEAFF	TGTGCCTGGAGTCCGCGGGACACTGAAGCTTTCTTT
TRBV18	TRBJ1-1	few	.	CASSPSNRLNTEAFF	TGTGCCAGCTCACCCAGTAACAGGTTGAACACTGAAGCTTTCTTT
TRBV15	TRBJ1-1	.	.	CATSPRDKTGNTEAFF	TGTGCCACCAGCCCTCGGGACAAGACGGGGAACACTGAAGCTTTCTTT
TRBV10-3	TRBJ1-5	.	TRBD1	CAISEERTGTQPQHF	TGTGCCATCAGTGAGGAAAGGACAGGGACTCAGCCCCAGCATTTT
TRBV28	TRBJ1-2	.	.	CASREGIEGGYTF	TGTGCCAGCAGGGAGGGGATAGAGGGTGGCTACACCTTC
TRBV6-4	TRBJ2-7	.	TRBD1	CASSDGTECEQYF	TGTGCCAGCAGTGACGGGACAGAATGCGAGCAGTACTTC
TRBV27	TRBJ1-2	.	.	CASSLRDRSHGYTF	TGTGCCAGCAGTTTACGTGACAGGAGCCATGGCTACACCTTC
TRBV30	TRBJ2-3	.	.	CAWSVWGAQYF	TGTGCCTGGAGTGTATGGGGTGCGCAGTATTTT
TRBV2	TRBJ1-6	few	.	CASSVGPENNSPLHF	TGTGCCAGCAGTGTAGGACCGGAGAATAATTCACCCCTCCACTTT
TRBV18	TRBJ2-5	.	.	CASSLTTGQEETQYF	TGTGCCAGCTCACTGACTACGGGACAAGAAGAGACCCAGTACTTC
TRBV5-6	TRBJ2-5	.	.	CASSLRGSKNSQYF	TGTGCCAGCAGCCTCAGGGGTTCGAAGAATTCCCAGTACTTC
TRBV15	TRBJ1-1	.	.	CATGGSGTEAFF	TGTGCCACCGGGGGGAGTGGCACTGAAGCTTTCTTT
TRBV4-2	TRBJ2-2	.	.	CASSRDDRAGELFF	TGTGCCAGCAGCCGGGACGACAGAGCCGGGGAGCTGTTTTTT
TRBV5-1	TRBJ2-5	few	.	CASSPGGETQYF	TGCGCCAGCAGCCCAGGGGGGGAGACCCAGTACTTC
TRBV5-1	TRBJ2-7	.	.	CASSLGGTASSYEQYF	TGCGCCAGCAGCTTGGGCGGGACAGCTAGCTCCTACGAGCAGTACTTC
TRBV29-1	TRBJ2-3	few	TRBD1	CSVTGTGYNTQYF	TGCAGCGTTACCGGGACAGGGTACAATACGCAGTATTTT
TRBV29-1	TRBJ2-2	.	.	CSVRGSNTGELFF	TGCAGCGTTCGGGGGTCGAACACCGGGGAGCTGTTTTTT
TRBV9	TRBJ2-5	.	TRBD2	CASSATAGGQETQYF	TGTGCCAGCAGCGCTACAGCGGGGGGGCAAGAGACCCAGTACTTC
TRBV7-2	TRBJ2-5	.	TRBD2	CASSFGSGSSQETQYF	TGTGCCAGCAGCTTTGGTAGCGGGAGTAGCCAAGAGACCCAGTACTTC
TRBV10-3	TRBJ2-1	few	.	CAIRPTASSYNEQFF	TGTGCCATCAGACCGACGGCCAGCTCCTACAATGAGCAGTTCTTC
TRBV5-6	TRBJ2-5	.	TRBD1	CASSSQGEETQYF	TGTGCCAGCAGCTCACAGGGGGAAGAGACCCAGTACTTC
TRBV13	TRBJ2-3	.	.	CASSLAAQGITDTQYF	TGTGCCAGCAGCTTGGCCGCGCAGGGCATCACAGATACGCAGTATTTT
TRBV5-1	TRBJ2-5	.	.	CASSLSIQGFQETQYF	TGCGCCAGCAGCTTATCGATACAGGGTTTTCAAGAGACCCAGTACTTC
TRBV5-1	TRBJ1-1	.	.	CASSFSGEGSEAFF	TGCGCCAGCAGCTTCTCCGGGGAAGGGTCTGAAGCTTTCTTT
TRBV2	TRBJ2-5	.	TRBD1	CASSAGTGGETQYF	TGTGCCAGCAGCGCCGGGACAGGGGGTGAGACCCAGTACTTC
TRBV18	TRBJ2-3	few	.	CASSPMARVGDTQYF	TGTGCCAGCTCACCAATGGCAAGAGTGGGAGATACGCAGTATTTT
TRBV29-1	TRBJ2-7	.	TRBD1	CSVAYDRVSDEQYF	TGCAGCGTTGCCTACGACAGGGTTTCCGACGAGCAGTACTTC
TRBV2	TRBJ1-1	.	.	CASTEGNQNTEAFF	TGTGCCAGCACGGAGGGAAACCAGAACACTGAAGCTTTCTTT
TRBV11-1	TRBJ2-3	.	.	CASSLRGADTQYF	TGTGCCAGCAGCTTACGTGGGGCAGATACGCAGTATTTT
TRBV5-6	TRBJ2-5	.	TRBD1	CASSNRGETQYF	TGTGCCAGCAGCAACAGGGGAGAGACCCAGTACTTC